Below, 26 T cell receptor beta chains from the same sample are listed, as sequenced in a study of identical twins. TCRdb re-called the 5' RACE reads with MiXCR, one entry per CDR3 protein. Counted here are nearly 900,000 distinct CDR3 sequences, around 12% occurring once; the ten biggest clones make up around 1.5%. These same records also appear under a second study, on yellow fever vaccine responses in identical twins.

Sequenced sample: PBMCs. The receptors were sampled from a woman between 18 and 29 years old in good health.

This clonotype was recorded at least ten times. The chain uses TRBV29-1 and TRBJ2-7; 10 nucleotides match TRBD2. The CDR3 is made up of 14 amino acids. V was clipped by 0 bases and J by 4 bases; unmatched bases: 3. Germline V gene lookup returns CDR1 SQVTM and CDR2 ANQGSEA. CDR3 nucleotide sequence: TGCAGCGTTGAAGATCGAGCGGGAGGGTACGAGCAGTACTTC. This translates into CSVEDRAGGYEQYF.

This chain connects TRBV20-1 to TRBJ2-1; TRBD2 matches at 9 bases. In germline, CDR1 is DFQATT, CDR2 SNEGSKA (reference sequence). CDR3 length: 14 amino acids. The junction had 7 bases not matched to a gene; V was cut back by 6 bases and J by 4 bases. The DNA for the CDR3 is TGCAGTGCCCCCGGGCGGGGGGGTTACAATGAGCAGTTCTTC. Residues: CSAPGRGGYNEQFF.

In its sample, this clonotype was seen many times. The J gene is TRBJ1-1, the V gene TRBV5-1; unclear D gene. The CDR3 is 16 residues long. Germline CDR1 reads SGHRS; CDR2 reads YFSETQ. The V gene lost 1 base and the J gene lost 1 base, with 14 bases spanning the gap. The CDR3 sequence is CASSLRAVVENTEAFF. The CDR3 bases are TGCGCCAGCAGCTTGAGGGCAGTGGTGGAGAACACTGAAGCTTTCTTT.

In its sample, this clonotype was seen a few times. V usage is TRBV9 and J usage is TRBJ2-7; 12 bases align to TRBD1. Germline V gene lookup returns CDR1 SGDLS and CDR2 YYNGEE. The CDR3 runs 15 residues. V lost 4 bases and J lost 7; bases outside the gene matches: 9. The CDR3 spells CASSSMGQGAREQYF. The DNA of the CDR3 is TGTGCCAGCAGCTCGATGGGACAGGGGGCGCGTGAGCAGTACTTC.

This clonotype was counted between two and nine times. The chain recombines TRBV10-3 with TRBJ2-7; TRBD2 aligns across 10 bases. J gave up 4 bases and V 6 bases, and 6 bases lay outside the gene matches. The CDR3 is made up of 14 amino acids. Germline CDR1 ENHRY, CDR2 SYGVKD. CDR3 region: CAISAGLAAYEQYF. The CDR3 region has the DNA TGTGCCATCAGCGCCGGACTAGCGGCGTACGAGCAGTACTTC.

This chain links TRBV7-9 with TRBJ2-5; tentatively, D is TRBD2 (6 bases). The V and J ends lost 1 base and 4 bases respectively, with 10 bases between them. CDR1 SEHNR and CDR2 FQNEAQ come from the germline V gene (reference sequence). CDR3 length: 14 residues. Here the CDR3 DNA reads TGTGCCAGCAGCTTAGAATCCGGGGGAGAGACCCAGTACTTC. Its protein is CASSLESGGETQYF.

This clonotype was seen a few times. The chain carries TRBV12-3 or TRBV12-4 and TRBJ1-6; 9 bases fit TRBD1. J was trimmed by 9 bases and V by 6 bases; bases with no gene match: 6. The CDR3 is 14 amino acids. The CDR3 region is CASRNRGLGSPLHF. CDR3 nucleotides: TGTGCCAGCAGAAACAGGGGGCTGGGTTCACCCCTCCACTTT.

Written as DNA, the CDR3 is TGTGCCATCAATCTAGCGGGGGAAAGGTCGGATACGCAGTATTTT. Amino acids: CAINLAGERSDTQYF. V usage is TRBV10-3 and J usage is TRBJ2-3; 10 bases align to TRBD2. The CDR3 covers 15 residues. The J segment lost 6 bases and the V segment lost 7 bases, leaving 10 bases of the junction unmatched. Germline V gives CDR1 ENHRY, CDR2 SYGVKD.

In its sample, this clonotype was seen many times. The genes are TRBV2 and TRBJ2-7, with 7 bases matching TRBD1. CDR1 is SNHLY, CDR2 FYNNEI, per germline. The CDR3 is 15 amino acids. Germline trimming cut 1 base from V and 0 bases from J; bases unmatched to any gene: 3. This chain's CDR3 is CASSEDRGSSYEQYF. Here the CDR3 DNA reads TGTGCCAGCAGTGAAGACAGGGGTAGCTCCTACGAGCAGTACTTC.

This clonotype was observed a handful of times. This chain connects TRBV7-9 to TRBJ2-1, with D perhaps TRBD2 (5 bases). The germline CDR1 and CDR2 sequences are SEHNR and FQNEAQ (reference sequence). Trimming shortened V by 5 bases and J by 9 bases, and 11 bases separated the two germline ends. There are 12 residues in the CDR3. The CDR3 nucleotides read TGTGCCAGCAGCCCCGGACTGTTTGAGCAGTTCTTC. Translating it yields CASSPGLFEQFF. Filled out from reference TRBV7-9 and TRBJ2-1, the complete variable domain reads DTGVSQNPRHKITKRGQNVTFRCDPISEHNRLYWYRQTLGQGPEFLTYFQNEAQLEKSRLLSDRFSAERPKGSFSTLEIQRTEQGDSAMYLCASSPGLFEQFFGPGTRLTVL.

This clonotype was counted at least ten times. The chain employs TRBV6-2 or TRBV6-3 and TRBJ1-5; D is possibly TRBD1 (6 bases). V lost 6 bases and J lost 2, with 23 bases in between. This CDR3 has 18 residues. From germline, CDR1 is MNHEY and CDR2 SVGEGT. This CDR3 is CASSLRDKLPYGNQPQHF. The CDR3 DNA reads TGTGCCAGCAGCCTCCGGGACAAGTTACCCTACGGCAATCAGCCCCAGCATTTT.

This clonotype was recorded many times. V usage is TRBV5-1 and J usage is TRBJ2-1, with 10 bases that match TRBD2. Germline values: CDR1 SGHRS, CDR2 YFSETQ. CDR3 length equals 17 residues. V dropped 3 bases and J dropped 3; count of bases not matched to a gene: 9. The CDR3 coding sequence is TGCGCCAGCAGCTGGAGGACTAGCGGAGAGGGCTACAATGAGCAGTTCTTC. This sequence encodes CASSWRTSGEGYNEQFF.

The table lists this clonotype with a few counts. This CDR3 is CASITDGLAGNEQFF. For the CDR3, the DNA is TGTGCCAGCATCACAGACGGGCTAGCGGGCAATGAGCAGTTCTTC. The chain joins TRBV7-9 to TRBJ2-1; 8 nucleotides agree with TRBD2. The CDR3 length is 15 residues. Germline trimming cut 7 bases from V and 6 bases from J; bases unmatched to any gene: 11. Germline V gives CDR1 SEHNR, CDR2 FQNEAQ (reference sequence).

This clonotype was detected only a few times. The chain carries TRBV12-3 or TRBV12-4 and TRBJ2-7; the D call may be TRBD1 or TRBD2 (6 bases each). This CDR3 contains 15 residues. Trimming pared 3 bases from V and 1 base from J, leaving 13 bases between. As DNA, the CDR3 is TGTGCCAGCAGTTTCGCTGGAGGGGGATCCTACGAGCAGTACTTC. It yields the protein CASSFAGGGSYEQYF.

This clonotype was observed a few times. The chain couples TRBV12-3 or TRBV12-4 to TRBJ2-5; 8 positions agree with TRBD2. CDR3 size: 14 residues. V lost 6 bases to trimming and J lost 7 bases; unmatched junction nucleotides: 10. For the CDR3, the DNA is TGTGCCAGCAGCAACCCAGGGACTAGACGGACCCAGTACTTC. It specifies CASSNPGTRRTQYF.

CDR3 nucleotides: TGTGCCAGCAGTGGAGCCGGGACTAGTGAGCAGTTCTTC. Translating gives CASSGAGTSEQFF. V usage is TRBV28 and J usage is TRBJ2-1; TRBD2 matches 8 bases. The germline gives CDR1 MDHEN, CDR2 SYDVKM. This CDR3 has 13 residues. The trim removed 5 bases at V and 9 bases at J, leaving 6 bases unmatched.

In its sample, this clonotype was seen a few times. The chain employs TRBV2 and TRBJ1-1, with D perhaps TRBD1 (6 bases). Trimming took 6 bases from V and 1 from J, leaving 12 bases between them. The germline V gene encodes CDR1 SNHLY and CDR2 FYNNEI. CDR3 size: 14 residues. Written as DNA, the CDR3 is TGTGCCAGCAGATTACGACAGGAGAACACTGAAGCTTTCTTT. It is translated as CASRLRQENTEAFF.

This clonotype was detected only a few times. The chain employs TRBV27 and TRBJ1-1; D remains ambiguous. This CDR3 has 18 amino acids. Trimming pared 2 bases from V and 0 bases from J, leaving 19 bases between. Germline V CDR1 and CDR2: MNHEY, SMNVEV (reference sequence). The CDR3, as DNA: TGTGCCAGCAGTTTAAAACCGGACGGGAAGGGTATGAACACTGAAGCTTTCTTT. Translated, it gives CASSLKPDGKGMNTEAFF.

The rearrangement uses TRBV6-6 and TRBJ1-1; D ambiguous. The CDR3 loop spans 12 amino acids. CDR1 and CDR2 from the germline V gene are MNHNY and SVGAGI (reference sequence). V lost 2 bases and J lost 2, with 3 bases in between. The CDR3 DNA is TGTGCCAGCAGTTACCATAACACTGAAGCTTTCTTT. The encoded protein is CASSYHNTEAFF.

This clonotype was seen only a few times. This CDR3 reads CSVEDLGGGLTDTQYF. In DNA, the CDR3 is TGCAGCGTTGAAGATCTCGGCGGGGGGCTTACAGATACGCAGTATTTT. The chain carries TRBV29-1 and TRBJ2-3, with 8 bases lining up with TRBD2. V trimming: 0 bases; J trimming: 3 bases; junction bases outside the gene matches: 8. This CDR3 comprises 16 residues. Per germline, CDR1 SQVTM and CDR2 ANQGSEA.

This clonotype was counted between two and nine times. The chain couples TRBV7-2 to TRBJ1-6; D ambiguous. Trimming cost V 3 bases and J 6 bases, with 15 bases left between them. CDR1 and CDR2 from the germline V gene are SGHTA and FQGNSA. The CDR3 is 16 residues long. In DNA form, the CDR3 reads TGTGCCAGCAGCTTCGGCGCGGGGAGGCCTAATTCACCCCTCCACTTT. Translation: CASSFGAGRPNSPLHF.

This clonotype has only a few counts. This chain joins TRBV10-3 and TRBJ2-1; D might be TRBD1 (5 bases). The germline CDR1 and CDR2 sequences are ENHRY and SYGVKD. The V end was cut by 6 bases, the J end by 3 bases, with 18 bases between. This CDR3 has 16 residues. DNA for the CDR3: TGTGCCATCAGGGTCGACATAGGGGCGAACTACAATGAGCAGTTCTTC. It yields the protein CAIRVDIGANYNEQFF.

The chain links TRBV5-1 to TRBJ2-5, with 12 nucleotides matching TRBD2. CDR1 is SGHRS, CDR2 YFSETQ, per germline. With 4 bases clipped from V and 4 bases from J, the junction kept 8 bases outside the gene matches. This CDR3 has 16 amino acids. CDR3 bases: TGCGCCAGCAGCCCGACTAGCGGGAGTTACCGAGAGACCCAGTACTTC. Amino acids: CASSPTSGSYRETQYF.

This clonotype was picked up a small number of times. CDR3 DNA sequence: TGTGCCAGCAGCTACTCATGGTCAGGGGGTCTTGAGACCCAGTACTTC. This sequence encodes CASSYSWSGGLETQYF. The chain links TRBV7-9 to TRBJ2-5, with TRBD1 matching 7 bases. The CDR3 loop spans 16 amino acids. V trimming: 4 bases; J trimming: 5 bases; junction bases outside the gene matches: 13. CDR1 is SEHNR and CDR2 is FQNEAQ in the germline V gene (reference sequence).

This CDR3 is CASSPPGTSFSEQFF. The CDR3 nucleotides are TGTGCCAGCAGCCCACCCGGGACTAGCTTTTCTGAGCAGTTCTTC. The chain employs TRBV7-9 and TRBJ2-1, with 9 nucleotides matching TRBD2. Per the germline V gene, CDR1 is SEHNR and CDR2 is FQNEAQ (reference sequence). This CDR3 is built from 15 residues. V lost 5 bases, J lost 9 bases, and 11 bases stayed unmatched.

This clonotype showed up just a few times. V gene TRBV25-1 combines with J gene TRBJ2-1; TRBD2 matches at 12 bases. The CDR3 totals 15 residues. CDR1 is MGHDK and CDR2 is SYGVNS in the germline V gene. Trimming took 6 bases from V and 4 from J; bases not matched to a gene: 4. In DNA form, the CDR3 reads TGTGCCAGCAGGGGGACTAGCGGGCAGTACAATGAGCAGTTCTTC. Encoded protein: CASRGTSGQYNEQFF.